This T cell receptor (beta chain) was captured by sequencing in a study of T-cell reconstitution after alpha-beta-depleted transplantation in children. This clonotype was seen repeatedly, ten times or more. Antigen unknown. This CDR3 region has 16 residues. Preparation of the TCRbeta library involved a method that used unique molecular identifiers. TCRdb passed the PCR reads through MiXCR, listing each CDR3 protein once. The table lists about 350,000 distinct CDR3 sequences, 15% to 20% of them singletons, with around 41% in the top ten. Notes on the study in general: At one year after transplant, newly produced T cells mostly accounted for T-cell counts and diversity. Surviving recipient cells, namely T cells and thymic progenitors, were the source of high day-60 TCRbeta diversity in some patients. It was reported that alpha-beta T cells came from several hundred expanded graft clones (about two months after transplant).

The sample consisted of PBMCs, mostly from graft donor cells, taken 360 days after TCRalphabeta/CD19-depleted stem cell transplant. This TCR derives from a male patient under 10 years old who had a stem cell transplant for acute lymphoblastic leukemia, so the T cells may come from the graft donor. The chain recombines TRBV21-1 with TRBJ2-7; the table's D call, TRBD1, was not checked against the DNA. TRBV21-1 is termed a pseudogene. CDR3 protein: CASSKDWGAEGNEQYF. The CDR3 bases are TGTGCCAGCAGCAAAGATTGGGGGGCCGAAGGTAACGAGCAGTACTTC.